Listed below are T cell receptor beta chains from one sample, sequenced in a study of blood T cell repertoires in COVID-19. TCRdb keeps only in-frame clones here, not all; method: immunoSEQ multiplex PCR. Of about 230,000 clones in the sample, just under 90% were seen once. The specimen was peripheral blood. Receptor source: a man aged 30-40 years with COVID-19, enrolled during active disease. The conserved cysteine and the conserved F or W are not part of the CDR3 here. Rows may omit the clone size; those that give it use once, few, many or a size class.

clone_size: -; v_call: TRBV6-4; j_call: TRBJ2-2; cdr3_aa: ASSDVGDRESTGELF
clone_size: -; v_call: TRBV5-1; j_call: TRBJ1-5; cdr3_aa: ASSVDPTGGVNQPQH
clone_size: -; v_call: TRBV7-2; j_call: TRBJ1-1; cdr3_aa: ASSLEGVVSTEAF
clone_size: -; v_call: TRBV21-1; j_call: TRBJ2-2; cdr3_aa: ASSSLPALSNTGELF
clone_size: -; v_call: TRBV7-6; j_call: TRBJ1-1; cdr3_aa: ASSLVGTGNTEAF
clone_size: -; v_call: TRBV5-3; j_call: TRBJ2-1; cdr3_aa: ARSLPSGLTYNEQF
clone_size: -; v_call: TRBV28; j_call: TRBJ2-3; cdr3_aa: ASSLLNRGTDTQY
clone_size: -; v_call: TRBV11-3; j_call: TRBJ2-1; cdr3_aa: ASSFAGSSYNEQF
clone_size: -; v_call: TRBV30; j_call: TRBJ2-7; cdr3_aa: AWSVRFGVLAGKEQY
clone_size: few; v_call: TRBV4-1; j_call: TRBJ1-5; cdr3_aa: ASSHPGQGNQPQH
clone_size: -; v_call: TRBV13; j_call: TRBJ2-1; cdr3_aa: ASRTSTRGGSYNEQF
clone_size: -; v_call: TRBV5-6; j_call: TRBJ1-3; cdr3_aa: ASSRQGSSGNTIY
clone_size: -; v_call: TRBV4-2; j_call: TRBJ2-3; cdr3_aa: ASSQGVLAGGPGTDTQY
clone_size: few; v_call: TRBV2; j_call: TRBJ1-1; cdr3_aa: ASISTPNTEAF
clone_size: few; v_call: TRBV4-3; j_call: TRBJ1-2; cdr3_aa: ASSPYRDSTRYT
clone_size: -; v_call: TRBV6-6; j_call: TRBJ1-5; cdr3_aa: ASTGGGGNQPQH
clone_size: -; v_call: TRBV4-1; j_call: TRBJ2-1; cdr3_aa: ASSQFSDSGAGQF
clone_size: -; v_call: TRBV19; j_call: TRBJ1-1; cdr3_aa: ASSIRGGNTEAF
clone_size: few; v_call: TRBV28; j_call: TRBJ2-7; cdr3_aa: ASTPGLAGFGEQY
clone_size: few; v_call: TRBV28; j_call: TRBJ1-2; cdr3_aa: ASSLFGGADGYT
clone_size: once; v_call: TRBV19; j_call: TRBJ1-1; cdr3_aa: ASSIDQANTEAF
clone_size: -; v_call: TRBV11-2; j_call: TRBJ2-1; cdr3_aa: ASSSGLLPVGNEQF
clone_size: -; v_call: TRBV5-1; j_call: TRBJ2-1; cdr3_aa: ASSFLNSGGYNEQF
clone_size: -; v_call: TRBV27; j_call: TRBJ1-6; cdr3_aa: ASSPDRARNSPLH
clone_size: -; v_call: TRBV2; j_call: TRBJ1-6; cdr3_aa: ASGPRSGVSPLH
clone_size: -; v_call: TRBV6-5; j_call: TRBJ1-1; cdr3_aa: ASSYSAVALNTEAF
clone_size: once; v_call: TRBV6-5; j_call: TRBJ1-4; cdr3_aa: ASSYSLRHSNEKLF
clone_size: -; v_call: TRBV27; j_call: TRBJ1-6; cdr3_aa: ASSFMVGYNSPLH
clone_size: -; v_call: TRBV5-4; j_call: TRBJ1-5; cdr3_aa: ASSLDAYSNQPQH
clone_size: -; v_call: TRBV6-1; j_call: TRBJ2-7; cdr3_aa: ASSEVSGYPGVLRGQY
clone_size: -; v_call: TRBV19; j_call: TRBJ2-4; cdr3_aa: ASSIGIAKNIQY
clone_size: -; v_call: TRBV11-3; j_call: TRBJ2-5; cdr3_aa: ASSFRRGMETQY
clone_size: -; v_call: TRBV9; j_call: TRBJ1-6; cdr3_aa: ASSARDSYNSPLH
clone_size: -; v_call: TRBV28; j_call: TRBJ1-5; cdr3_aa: ASRSGTKDQPQH
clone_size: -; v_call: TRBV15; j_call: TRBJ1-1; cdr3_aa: ATSRGVTGRNTEAF
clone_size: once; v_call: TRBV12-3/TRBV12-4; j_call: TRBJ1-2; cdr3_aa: ASSRDRDGYT
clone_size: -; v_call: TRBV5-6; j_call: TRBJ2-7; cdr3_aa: ASSHRGLGRTYEQY
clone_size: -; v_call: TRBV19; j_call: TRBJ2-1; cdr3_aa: ASSIEGREGREQF
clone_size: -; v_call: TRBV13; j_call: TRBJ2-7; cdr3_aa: ASSLDSGGAYEQY
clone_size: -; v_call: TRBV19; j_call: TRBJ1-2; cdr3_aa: ASDGGGQGLNYGYT
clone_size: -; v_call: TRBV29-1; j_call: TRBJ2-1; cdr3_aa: SGGGQGINEQF
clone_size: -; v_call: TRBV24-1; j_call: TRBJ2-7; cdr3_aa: ATSPGQGSYEQY
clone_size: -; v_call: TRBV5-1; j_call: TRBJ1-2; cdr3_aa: ASTKEGLNYGYT
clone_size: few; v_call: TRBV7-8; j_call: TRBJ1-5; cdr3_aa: ASSLDPGVQQPQH